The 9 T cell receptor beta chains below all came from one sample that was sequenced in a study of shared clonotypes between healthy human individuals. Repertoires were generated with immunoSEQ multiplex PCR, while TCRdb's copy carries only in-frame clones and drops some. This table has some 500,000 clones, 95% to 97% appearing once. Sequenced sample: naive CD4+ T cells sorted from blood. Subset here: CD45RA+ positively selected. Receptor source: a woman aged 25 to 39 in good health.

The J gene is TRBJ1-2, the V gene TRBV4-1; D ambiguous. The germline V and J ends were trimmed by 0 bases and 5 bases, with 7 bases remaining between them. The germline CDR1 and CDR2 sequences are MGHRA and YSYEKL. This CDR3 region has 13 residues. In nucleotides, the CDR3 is TGCGCCAGCAGCCAAGAAAGCCGGTATGGCTACACCTTC. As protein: CASSQESRYGYTF.

The DNA for the CDR3 is TGCGCCAGCAGCCAAGAGGGACAGGGCGACAACGAGCAGTACTTC. Its translation: CASSQEGQGDNEQYF. J is TRBJ2-7 and V is TRBV4-1; 9 bases agree with TRBD1. The V gene's germline CDR1 is MGHRA and CDR2 YSYEKL. The CDR3 consists of 15 residues. With V trimmed by 0 bases and J by 5 bases, 5 bases remained unmatched.

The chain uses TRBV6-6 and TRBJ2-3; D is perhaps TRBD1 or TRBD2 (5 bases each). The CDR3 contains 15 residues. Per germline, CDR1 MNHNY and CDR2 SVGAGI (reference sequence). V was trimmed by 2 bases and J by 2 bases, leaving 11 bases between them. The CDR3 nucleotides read TGTGCCAGCAGTTACGGGGGAGAGATCACAGATACGCAGTATTTT. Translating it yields CASSYGGEITDTQYF.

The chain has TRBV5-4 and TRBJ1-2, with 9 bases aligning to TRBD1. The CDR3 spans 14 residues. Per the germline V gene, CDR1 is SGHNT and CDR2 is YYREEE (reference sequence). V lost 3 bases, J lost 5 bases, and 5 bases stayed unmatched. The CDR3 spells CASSSDRGGYGYTF. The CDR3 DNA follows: TGTGCCAGCAGCTCGGACAGGGGTGGATATGGCTACACCTTC.

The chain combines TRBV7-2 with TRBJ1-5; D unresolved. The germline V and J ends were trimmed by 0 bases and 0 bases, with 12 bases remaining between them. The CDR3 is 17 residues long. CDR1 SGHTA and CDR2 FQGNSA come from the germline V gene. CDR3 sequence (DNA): TGTGCCAGCAGCTTAGCTAGGACTGGGAATAGCAATCAGCCCCAGCATTTT. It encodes CASSLARTGNSNQPQHF.

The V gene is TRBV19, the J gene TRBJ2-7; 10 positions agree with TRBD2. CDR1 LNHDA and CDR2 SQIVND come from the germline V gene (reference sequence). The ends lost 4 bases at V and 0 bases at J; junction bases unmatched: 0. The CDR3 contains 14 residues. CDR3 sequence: CASSTSGSSYEQYF. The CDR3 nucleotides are TGTGCCAGTAGTACTAGCGGGAGCTCCTACGAGCAGTACTTC. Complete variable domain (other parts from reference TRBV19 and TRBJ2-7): DGGITQSPKYLFRKEGQNVTLSCEQNLNHDAMYWYRQDPGQGLRLIYYSQIVNDFQKGDIAEGYSVSREKKESFPLTVTSAQKNPTAFYLCASSTSGSSYEQYFGPGTRLTVT.

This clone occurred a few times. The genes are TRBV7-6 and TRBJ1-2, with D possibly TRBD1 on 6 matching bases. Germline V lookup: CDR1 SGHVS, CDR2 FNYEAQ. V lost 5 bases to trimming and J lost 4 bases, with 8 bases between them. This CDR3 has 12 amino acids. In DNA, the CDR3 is TGTGCCAGCAGCCAACAGGGCTATGGCTACACCTTC. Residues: CASSQQGYGYTF.

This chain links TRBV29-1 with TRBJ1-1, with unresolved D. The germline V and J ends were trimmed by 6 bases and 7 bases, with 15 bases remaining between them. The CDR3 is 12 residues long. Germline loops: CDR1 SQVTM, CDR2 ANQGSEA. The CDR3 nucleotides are TGCAGCGTGGGATTCCCGGCGGGTGAAGCTTTCTTT. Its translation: CSVGFPAGEAFF.

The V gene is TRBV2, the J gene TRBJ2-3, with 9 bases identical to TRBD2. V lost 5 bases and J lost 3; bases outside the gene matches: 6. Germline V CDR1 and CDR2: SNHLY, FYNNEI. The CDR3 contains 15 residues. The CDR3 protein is CASSFAGGQTDTQYF. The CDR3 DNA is TGTGCCAGCAGTTTCGCGGGAGGGCAAACAGATACGCAGTATTTT.